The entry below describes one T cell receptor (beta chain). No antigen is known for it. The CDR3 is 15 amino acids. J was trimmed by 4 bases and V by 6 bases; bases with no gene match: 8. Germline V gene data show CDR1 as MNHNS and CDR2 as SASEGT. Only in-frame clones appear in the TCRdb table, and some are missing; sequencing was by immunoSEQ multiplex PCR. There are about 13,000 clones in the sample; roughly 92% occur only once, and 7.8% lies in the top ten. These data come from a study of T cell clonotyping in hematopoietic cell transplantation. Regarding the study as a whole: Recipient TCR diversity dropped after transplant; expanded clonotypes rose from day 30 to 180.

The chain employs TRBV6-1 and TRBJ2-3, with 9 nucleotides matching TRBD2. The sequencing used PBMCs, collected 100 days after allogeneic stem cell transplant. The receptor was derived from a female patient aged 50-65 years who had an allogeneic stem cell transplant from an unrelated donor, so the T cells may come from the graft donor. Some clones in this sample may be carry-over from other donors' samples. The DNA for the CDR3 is TGTGCCAGCAGGGAATATAGCGGGAGCTCAGATACGCAGTATTTT. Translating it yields CASREYSGSSDTQYF.